One sample yielded the 32 T cell receptor beta chains listed below, sequenced in a study of human T cells and chemical hapten exposure. TCRdb called the RACE reads again in MiXCR, with one record for every CDR3 protein. Among around 75,000 distinct CDR3 sequences listed, around 11% were seen once. Sample time point: patch test 1, 2 weeks after DPC sensitization. Specified treatment: therapeutic diphenylcyclopropenone sensitization with weekly scalp DPC. The sample consisted of whole blood, taken in connection with sensitization to the hapten diphenylcyclopropenone (DPC). The receptors here all came from a woman aged 60-70 years with alopecia areata. Some clones in this sample may be carry-over from other donors' samples.

Only a few counts were recorded for this clonotype. The chain links TRBV7-2 to TRBJ2-3; D is ambiguous. V was shortened by 1 base and J by 14 bases, with 13 bases between the two germline ends. CDR3 length: 12 residues. Germline lookup yields CDR1 SGHTA and CDR2 FQGNSA. CDR3 coding DNA: TGTGCCAGCAGCTTAGTACGGGCCCCGAGGTATTTT. Translation: CASSLVRAPRYF.

This clonotype was picked up many times. At one end, the junction sequence differs from germline, possibly due to a read error. This sequence joins TRBV4-1 and TRBJ2-2, with a weak D call TRBD2 (6 bases). CDR3 length equals 17 residues. The germline gives CDR1 MGHRA, CDR2 YSYEKL. This CDR3 reads CASSQDGAGTKTGELFF. The CDR3 nucleotides read TGCGCCAGCAGCCAAGATGGCGCGGGGACGAAAACCGGGGAGCTGTTTTTT.

This clonotype was seen at least ten times. The rearrangement joins TRBV20-1 to TRBJ1-5, with 7 positions matching TRBD1. CDR3 size: 15 residues. Germline CDR1 is DFQATT and CDR2 is SNEGSKA (reference sequence). The V and J ends lost 4 bases and 2 bases, in that order; junction bases with no gene match: 8. The CDR3 DNA reads as TGCAGTGCTACCTTGACCACAGGGGGCAATCAGCCCCAGCATTTT. The encoded protein is CSATLTTGGNQPQHF.

This sequence joins TRBV7-6 and TRBJ1-1; D remains unclear. This CDR3 region has 13 residues. CDR1 and CDR2 from the germline V gene are SGHVS and FNYEAQ. V was shortened by 1 base and J by 3 bases, with 6 bases between the two germline ends. DNA for the CDR3: TGTGCCAGCAGCTTAGTATTGGACACTGAAGCTTTCTTT. It encodes CASSLVLDTEAFF.

This clonotype was observed many times. The V gene is TRBV5-1, the J gene TRBJ2-2; TRBD1 might be the D (6 bases). CDR1 SGHRS and CDR2 YFSETQ come from the germline V gene. Trimming cost V 0 bases and J 2 bases, with 11 bases left between them. This CDR3 has 16 amino acids. CDR3: CASSLEVQGNTGELFF. In nucleotides, the CDR3 is TGCGCCAGCAGCTTGGAGGTACAGGGAAACACCGGGGAGCTGTTTTTT.

This clonotype was counted at least ten times. The CDR3 region has the DNA TGCAGTGCTAGAGAGGGAGGGTTAGGTGAAAAACTGTTTTTT. Protein: CSAREGGLGEKLFF. The rearrangement joins TRBV20-1 to TRBJ1-4; D unresolved. V was shortened by 0 bases and J by 7 bases, with 12 bases between the two germline ends. Germline V gives CDR1 DFQATT, CDR2 SNEGSKA (reference sequence). This CDR3 has 14 residues.

This clonotype showed up just a few times. V gene TRBV3-1 combines with J gene TRBJ1-6; the D is unclear. Looked up from germline, CDR1 is LGHDT and CDR2 is YNNKEL (reference sequence). This CDR3 has 14 amino acids. With 3 bases removed from V and 9 bases from J, the gap between germline ends came to 12 bases. CDR3 residues: CASSQGVDTSPLHF. Here the CDR3 DNA reads TGTGCCAGCAGCCAGGGAGTTGATACTTCACCCCTCCACTTT.

Many counts were recorded for this clonotype. The gene calls are TRBV9 and TRBJ2-5; a possible D gene is TRBD2 (7 bases). Germline values: CDR1 SGDLS, CDR2 YYNGEE. The CDR3 is 16 residues long. Trimming took 0 bases from V and 4 from J, leaving 16 bases between them. CDR3 sequence reads: CASSVAAGGRGETQYF. DNA for the CDR3: TGTGCCAGCAGCGTAGCTGCCGGGGGGCGAGGAGAGACCCAGTACTTC.

This clonotype was observed many times. The rearrangement joins TRBV27 to TRBJ2-1; tentatively, D is TRBD1 (6 bases). This CDR3 is 13 amino acids long. The V and J ends lost 6 bases and 10 bases respectively, with 16 bases between them. Germline CDR1 MNHEY, CDR2 SMNVEV (reference sequence). The CDR3 coding sequence is TGTGCCAGCAGCCCCCGGGACACCAGGGAGCAGTTCTTC. Residues: CASSPRDTREQFF.

This clonotype was counted at least ten times. The V and J genes are TRBV2 and TRBJ1-1; TRBD1 matches at 9 bases. Looked up from germline, CDR1 is SNHLY and CDR2 is FYNNEI. The junction had 9 bases not matched to a gene; V was cut back by 9 bases and J by 10 bases. CDR3 length equals 12 residues. CDR3 sequence: CARTGGLLRAFF. The CDR3 DNA reads TGTGCCAGAACAGGGGGCCTCCTACGAGCTTTCTTT.

On this clonotype: Given a much more abundant clone one base away, this may be a read error. The rearrangement uses TRBV7-9 and TRBJ2-1, with D possibly being TRBD1 (6 bases). Germline assignment: CDR1 SEHNR and CDR2 FQNEAQ (reference sequence). The CDR3 is 14 amino acids. Trimming stripped 5 bases from V and 7 bases from J, with 15 bases between. The CDR3 DNA sequence: TGTGCCAGCAGCCCGTCAGGGGAGAGAAATGAGCAGTTCTTC. Protein product: CASSPSGERNEQFF.

The CDR3 coding sequence is TGTGCCGACAGAGCTAATGAAAAACTGTTTTTT. This codes for CADRANEKLFF. The chain uses TRBV2 and TRBJ1-4; weak D call: TRBD1 (5 bases). Germline V gene data show CDR1 as SNHLY and CDR2 as FYNNEI. The CDR3 is 11 residues long. V dropped 11 bases and J dropped 3 bases, with 7 bases sitting between them.

The chain is built from TRBV30 and TRBJ2-7; D gene ambiguous. The CDR3 has 15 residues. Trimming cost V 7 bases and J 2 bases, with 21 bases left between them. The germline CDR1 and CDR2 sequences are GTSNPN and SVGIG (reference sequence). The CDR3, as DNA: TGTGCCTCGCCGGCCGTGGGCCCTGGGCCCTACGAGCAGTACTTC. It codes for CASPAVGPGPYEQYF. Using reference TRBV30 and TRBJ2-7 for the parts outside the CDR3, the full variable domain is SQTIHQWPATLVQPVGSPLSLECTVEGTSNPNLYWYRQAAGRGLQLLFYSVGIGQISSEVPQNLSASRPQDRQFILSSKKLLLSDSGFYLCASPAVGPGPYEQYFGPGTRLTVT.

This clonotype was recorded a few times. The chain carries TRBV7-9 and TRBJ2-1; possibly TRBD1 for D (5 bases). CDR3 length equals 13 residues. Trimming cost V 5 bases and J 2 bases, with 7 bases left between them. The germline gives CDR1 SEHNR, CDR2 FQNEAQ (reference sequence). The CDR3 reads CASSTGTYNEQFF. CDR3 DNA sequence: TGTGCCAGCAGCACAGGCACCTACAATGAGCAGTTCTTC.

This clonotype was found a few times. The V and J genes are TRBV2 and TRBJ2-3; D is tentatively TRBD1 or TRBD2 (6 bases each). Germline assignment: CDR1 SNHLY and CDR2 FYNNEI. This CDR3 has 15 amino acids. The ends were cut back, 7 bases at V and 7 bases at J, with 21 bases in the middle. The CDR3 DNA reads TGTGCCAGCACCCCCCGGGGGCGGTCGGCGAATACGCAGTATTTT. Translated, it gives CASTPRGRSANTQYF.

This rearrangement joins TRBV5-1 to TRBJ1-1; D is uncertain. Trimming left V 4 bases short and J 1 base short, with 14 bases between. This CDR3 has 15 amino acids. Germline assignment: CDR1 SGHRS and CDR2 YFSETQ. The CDR3 coding sequence is TGCGCCAGCAGCCCCGGAGCCAGGTGGAACACTGAAGCTTTCTTT. Protein sequence: CASSPGARWNTEAFF.

This clonotype was seen more than once but under ten times. This chain links TRBV18 with TRBJ2-3; D is ambiguous. Germline-derived CDR1 and CDR2 are KGHSH and LQKENI. This CDR3 has 15 amino acids. Deletions cut 2 bases from V and 2 bases from J, with 11 bases between. CDR3 coding DNA: TGTGCCAGCTCACCAGAGTCCGGTTACACAGATACGCAGTATTTT. It is translated as CASSPESGYTDTQYF.

This clonotype was picked up many times. The chain recombines TRBV2 with TRBJ2-3; a weak D match, TRBD2 (5 bases). This CDR3 is 13 amino acids long. Trimming cost V 7 bases and J 8 bases, with 16 bases left between them. Germline CDR1 SNHLY, CDR2 FYNNEI. CDR3 DNA sequence: TGTGCCAGCAAACTAGTGGAAGAGGGTACGCAGTATTTT. Protein product: CASKLVEEGTQYF.

The sample holds a few counts of this clonotype. The V call is TRBV6-2 or TRBV6-3, the J call TRBJ1-1; D gene uncertain. This CDR3 contains 11 residues. Deletions cut 7 bases from V and 4 bases from J, with 7 bases between. The germline gives CDR1 MNHEY, CDR2 SVGEGT. CDR3 nucleotides: TGTGCCAGCATTGGAGTCACTGAAGCTTTCTTT. The encoded protein is CASIGVTEAFF.

The V gene is TRBV19, the J gene TRBJ2-1; 8 bases are a match to TRBD1. This CDR3 comprises 15 residues. V trimming: 8 bases; J trimming: 7 bases; junction bases outside the gene matches: 13. The germline CDR1 and CDR2 sequences are LNHDA and SQIVND (reference sequence). The CDR3 sequence: CASASLGQGGNEQFF. The DNA of the CDR3 is TGTGCCAGTGCCAGCCTCGGACAGGGCGGAAATGAGCAGTTCTTC.

This chain uses TRBV10-1 with TRBJ1-4; a weak D match, TRBD1 (6 bases). Per the germline V gene, CDR1 is WNHNN and CDR2 is SYGVQD (reference sequence). This CDR3 is 14 amino acids long. Trimming took 0 bases from V and 10 from J, leaving 12 bases between them. CDR3 amino acids: CASSESQGQGKLFF. The CDR3 DNA reads as TGCGCCAGCAGTGAGTCGCAGGGGCAAGGAAAACTGTTTTTT.

This clonotype has only a few counts. This chain connects TRBV29-1 to TRBJ1-5; TRBD1 aligns across 7 bases. Germline V gene sequence: CDR1 SQVTM, CDR2 ANQGSEA. J lost 5 bases, V lost 5 bases, and 6 bases had no gene match. The length of the CDR3 is 13 residues. The DNA of the CDR3 is TGCAGCGTTAGGGGACAGAATGATCAGCCCCAGCATTTT. Its protein product is CSVRGQNDQPQHF.

This clonotype was observed a handful of times. This chain connects TRBV30 to TRBJ1-5; D possibly corresponds to TRBD1 (5 bases). V was clipped by 0 bases and J by 2 bases, with 20 bases between them. This CDR3 has 18 residues. Germline V CDR1 and CDR2: GTSNPN, SVGIG (reference sequence). DNA for the CDR3: TGTGCCTGGAGTGTTTCGGGCGACAGTGGGTCCGGCAATCAGCCCCAGCATTTT. Translation: CAWSVSGDSGSGNQPQHF.

The chain recombines TRBV18 with TRBJ2-7; D might be TRBD1 (5 bases). The CDR3 loop spans 15 amino acids. CDR1 KGHSH and CDR2 LQKENI come from the germline V gene. The germline V and J ends were trimmed by 3 bases and 2 bases, with 14 bases remaining between them. CDR3 sequence: CASSPRSQGPYEQYF. CDR3 DNA sequence: TGTGCCAGCTCACCGCGGAGTCAGGGTCCCTACGAGCAGTACTTC.

This clonotype was recorded a few times. The chain is built from TRBV5-1 and TRBJ2-2, with D tentatively TRBD2 (6 bases). The germline V gene encodes CDR1 SGHRS and CDR2 YFSETQ. Trimming shortened V by 2 bases and J by 0 bases, and 8 bases separated the two germline ends. The CDR3 is made up of 15 amino acids. CDR3 nucleotides: TGCGCCAGCAGCTTCGGGGGACCGAACACCGGGGAGCTGTTTTTT. Protein sequence: CASSFGGPNTGELFF.

The chain is built from TRBV20-1 and TRBJ2-7; 11 bases fit TRBD1. Trimming cost V 6 bases and J 4 bases; bases outside gene matches: 11. The CDR3 runs to 15 residues. Germline V gene lookup returns CDR1 DFQATT and CDR2 SNEGSKA (reference sequence). DNA of the CDR3: TGCAGTGCAAGGACAGGGGGCCCCGCAGGATACGAGCAGTACTTC. Protein: CSARTGGPAGYEQYF.

This chain connects TRBV18 to TRBJ2-2; D may be TRBD1 or TRBD2 (6 bases each). Trimming removed 2 bases at V and 3 bases at J, with 13 bases between. The CDR3 totals 16 residues. Germline-derived CDR1 and CDR2 are KGHSH and LQKENI. DNA of the CDR3: TGTGCCAGCTCACCAGGCGGGACACGAGACACCGGGGAGCTGTTTTTT. Its protein product is CASSPGGTRDTGELFF.

The chain is built from TRBV7-6 and TRBJ2-1; D gene ambiguous. The CDR3 totals 13 residues. Trimming stripped 5 bases from V and 6 bases from J, with 11 bases between. Germline-derived CDR1 and CDR2 are SGHVS and FNYEAQ. CDR3 region: CASSPTQINEQFF. In DNA, the CDR3 is TGTGCCAGCAGCCCTACCCAGATCAATGAGCAGTTCTTC.

This clonotype was seen a few times. The chain combines TRBV29-1 with TRBJ1-1; D possibly corresponds to TRBD1 (5 bases). Germline CDR1 and CDR2: SQVTM and ANQGSEA. Trimming took off 4 bases at V and 11 bases at J, with 11 bases between the two ends. The length of the CDR3 is 10 residues. The CDR3 is CSVVRDAAFF. CDR3 sequence (DNA): TGCAGCGTTGTTAGGGACGCGGCTTTCTTT.

In this sample, this clonotype turned up many times. The chain joins TRBV20-1 to TRBJ2-3; no reliable D call. Germline values: CDR1 DFQATT, CDR2 SNEGSKA (reference sequence). This CDR3 has 13 residues. With 1 base removed from V and 2 bases from J, the gap between germline ends came to 7 bases. The CDR3 here is CSARGATTDTQYF. The DNA for the CDR3 is TGCAGTGCTAGAGGGGCCACCACAGATACGCAGTATTTT.

This clonotype showed up many times. CDR3 amino acids: CASSGQGSLNYGYTF. CDR3 in DNA: TGTGCCAGCAGCGGACAGGGCTCCCTTAACTATGGCTACACCTTC. This chain uses TRBV11-2 with TRBJ1-2; 8 bases align to TRBD1. CDR1 and CDR2 (germline): SGHAT, FQNNGV. The CDR3 is made up of 15 amino acids. Unmatched junction bases numbered 6, after V lost 5 bases and J lost 1 base.

This clonotype was recorded at least ten times. The gene calls are TRBV27 and TRBJ1-1; no clear D gene. The V gene's germline CDR1 is MNHEY and CDR2 SMNVEV (reference sequence). The germline V and J ends were trimmed by 6 bases and 2 bases, with 4 bases remaining between them. There are 11 residues in the CDR3. The CDR3 bases are TGTGCCAGCAGAAAAAACACTGAAGCTTTCTTT. Translation gives CASRKNTEAFF.